This T cell receptor beta chain was recovered during a study of naive and memory T cell subsets (dated by TCRdb to the late 2010s). For the wider study: The study applied an open-source, UMI-based TCR alpha and beta sequencing pipeline to sorted naive and memory peripheral blood T cell subsets. The results of the functional CMV T cell responses matched the IgG serology results in every case. RNA was DNase-treated and reverse transcribed with TCR constant-region primers, mostly using SuperScript III. On the study overall, not on this receptor specifically: A few larger clonotypes were present in naive repertoires, particularly the CD8 repertoires, and these clonotypes were possibly memory cells re-expressing CD45RA. The abundance of TCRs followed a power law with an exponent that differed between naive and memory subsets yet stayed consistent across the three individuals. Once error correction was done, more than 95% of naive TCR sequences showed up just once, which made the naive abundance distributions much steeper than those of the memory subsets. RNA-based TCR counts may be influenced by expression changes linked to T cell activation and differentiation. Each clonotype was defined as a single alpha or beta chain sequence rather than as a paired alpha/beta receptor. The repertoire findings for the naive and memory subsets could not be validated against a ground truth, as none was available. In both CD4 and CD8 cells, going from naive through CM, EM and EMRA, the Gini index went up while Shannon and inverse Simpson diversity went down.

There are a few counts of this clonotype. Its antigen specificity is not known. Base qualities are missing; no much larger clone stands one base away. The library relied on UMI-ligation and nested PCR. The beta constant-region primer consisted of an equimolar mixture of two oligonucleotides that together covered TRBC1 and TRBC2. The ligated cDNA went through four rounds of PCR with nested alpha and beta constant-region primers together with the SP2 primer. A single-stranded oligonucleotide carrying the SP2 primer and a 12-nucleotide UMI was ligated to the 3' end of the cDNA by T4 RNA ligase 1. The ligation reaction was kept at 16 degrees C for roughly 18-24 hours. To avoid over-amplification, PCR2 was usually performed as a SYBR Green qPCR and halted once a predetermined threshold was reached. Apart from the first purification, every purification step used Agencourt AMPure XP magnetic beads. Libraries were quantified by Qubit and checked on a TapeStation, where a main peak was expected near 650 bp. The pooled libraries were sequenced on an Illumina MiSeq using v2 2x251 paired-end kits, which usually yielded about 0.95-2 million reads per sample. Each sample's library went into the pool at roughly 4 nM, and about 4.5-8% PhiX was added to help with cluster recognition. The original methods were these. FASTQ reads processed by Demultiplexor were assigned V and J genes by Decombinator through tag matching that tolerated a single base-pair mismatch. Collapsinator used UMIs to correct both sequencing errors and frequency errors arising from PCR heterogeneity. CDR3Translator translated TCRs and extracted CDR3s from the conserved cysteine to the FGXG phenylalanine, flagging non-productive sequences. Gini, Shannon entropy and inverse Simpson indices were computed after subsampling the repertoires to the same number of UMI-defined TCRs. Clonotype abundance distributions were fitted to a power law by maximum likelihood within the linear range. On one naive CD8 sample, the pipeline and MIGEC gave similar UMI counts, unique TCR numbers and clonal distributions. In one analysis, naive TCRs that were also found in any memory subset of the same donor were excluded from the naive repertoire. A set of several thousand CMV-associated CDR3 sequences, compiled from VDJdb and a published dataset, was used to search the repertoires. The public reads were reanalyzed by TCRdb: fastp trimming at Q25, MiXCR alignment, in-frame beta chains only. When rows share a CDR3 protein, they turn into one entry using the most common DNA and genes. In this record, the V and J calls reflect TCRdb's handling and not the investigators' own analysis. This sample comprises 80,000 to 95,000 distinct CDR3 sequences, about 10% of them detected only once. Jointly, the top ten make up roughly 1.2% of the sample.

From the second PCR step on, the TCR alpha and beta chain libraries were amplified in separate reactions. Donor CMV status was determined by IFNgamma production from CD4+ T cells after overnight stimulation of fresh PBMCs with CMV viral lysate. CD4 T cells were positively selected using Miltenyi beads, after which CD8 T cells were positively selected from the CD4-negative fraction. Cells were stained for CD3, CD4, CD8, CD45RA, CD27 and a live/dead dye and were sorted on a BD Aria II into four subsets based on CD45RA and CD27. Three healthy volunteers provided blood, and the blood of each volunteer was split into CD4 and CD8 T cells and then into four differentiation subsets. Approximately 120 ml of peripheral blood was taken from each donor, and PBMC were separated by density-gradient centrifugation on Ficoll-Paque PLUS. Sorted cells were lysed in RLT buffer, after which RNA was extracted using a Qiagen RNeasy kit and stored at -80 degrees C.

The TCR originated in a human donor in good health. Source material: naive CD8+ T cells from blood. The cell subset or site label of this sample denotes: naive T cells, CD45RA high CD27+.

Here the CDR3 is given as CASSAGLAQSTDTQYF. The DNA sequence follows: TGTGCCAGCAGTGCGGGACTAGCGCAAAGCACAGATACGCAGTATTTT. Rearrangement joined TRBV12-3 or TRBV12-4 to TRBJ2-3, with 10 bases in between that match TRBD2. Clipping removes 5 bases from V and 0 bases from J, with 5 as the unmatched junction base count. The CDR3 runs 16 amino acids, cysteine and phenylalanine included. Left in the record is the CDR3 DNA by itself, 48 bases read in frame from the first base.